The sequence of this TCR beta chain was determined in a study of blood T cell repertoires in COVID-19. For the study at large: There were acute and convalescent COVID-19 samples, and they came from the United States, Italy and Spain. The cDNA or gDNA used as material had been derived from T cells, B-cell-depleted T cells, or PBMCs.

Original analysis: Reference gene primer amplification in the assay estimated nucleated cell counts. The protocol was immunoSEQ multiplex PCR, while the TCRdb copy is restricted to in-frame clones and leaves out a portion. Clone size and V and J calls were adopted from that table, with D and trimming inferred from the DNA. The sample consists of approximately 100,000 clones, about 87% of them appearing once. V dropped 3 bases and J dropped 2; count of bases not matched to a gene: 4. The germline CDR1 and CDR2 sequences are MDHEN and SYDVKM. The CDR3 extends over 16 amino acids. What was sequenced was peripheral blood. This clonotype was obtained from a woman between 25 and 40 years old with acute or convalescent COVID-19. The chain is built from TRBV28 and TRBJ1-3; TRBD1 aligns across 10 bases. CDR3 sequence: CASSFLGQGAGNTIYF. For the CDR3, the DNA is TGTGCCAGCAGTTTCCTCGGACAGGGGGCTGGAAACACCATATATTTT.